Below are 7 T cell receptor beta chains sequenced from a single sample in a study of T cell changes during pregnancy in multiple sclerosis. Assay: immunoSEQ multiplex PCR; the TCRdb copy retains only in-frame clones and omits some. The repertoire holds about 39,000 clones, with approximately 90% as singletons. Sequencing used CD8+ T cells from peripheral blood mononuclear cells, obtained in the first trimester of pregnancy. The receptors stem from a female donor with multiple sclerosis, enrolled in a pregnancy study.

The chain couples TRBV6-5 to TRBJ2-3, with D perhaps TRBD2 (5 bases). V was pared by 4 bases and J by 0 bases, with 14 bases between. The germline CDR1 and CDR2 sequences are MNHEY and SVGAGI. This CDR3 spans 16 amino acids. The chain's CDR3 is CASSFLVAGSTDTQYF. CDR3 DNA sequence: TGTGCCAGCAGTTTCCTGGTGGCGGGTAGCACAGATACGCAGTATTTT.

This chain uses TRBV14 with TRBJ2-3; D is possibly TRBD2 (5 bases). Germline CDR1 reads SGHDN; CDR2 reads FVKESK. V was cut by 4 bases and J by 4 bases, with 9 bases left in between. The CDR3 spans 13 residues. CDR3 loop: CASSPLLADTQYF. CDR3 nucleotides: TGTGCCAGCAGCCCCTTACTAGCAGATACGCAGTATTTT.

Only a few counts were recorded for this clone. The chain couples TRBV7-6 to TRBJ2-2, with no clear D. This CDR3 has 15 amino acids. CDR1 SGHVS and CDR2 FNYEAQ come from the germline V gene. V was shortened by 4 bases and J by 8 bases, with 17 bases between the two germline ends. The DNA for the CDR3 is TGTGCCAGCAGCTCCACCCCAACCCGTCAGGGGGAGCTGTTTTTT. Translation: CASSSTPTRQGELFF.

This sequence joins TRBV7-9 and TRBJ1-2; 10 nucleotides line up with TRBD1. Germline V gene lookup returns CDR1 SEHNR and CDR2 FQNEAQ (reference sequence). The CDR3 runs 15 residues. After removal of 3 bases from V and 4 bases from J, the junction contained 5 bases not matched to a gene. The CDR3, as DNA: TGTGCCAGCAGCTTTGGGGACAGGGGATTCTATGGCTACACCTTC. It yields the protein CASSFGDRGFYGYTF.

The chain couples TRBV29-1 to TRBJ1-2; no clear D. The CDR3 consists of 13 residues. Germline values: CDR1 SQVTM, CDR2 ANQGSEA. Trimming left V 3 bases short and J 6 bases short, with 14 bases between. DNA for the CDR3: TGCAGCGTTGAGATGGTCCCCAGTCATGGCTACACCTTC. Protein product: CSVEMVPSHGYTF.

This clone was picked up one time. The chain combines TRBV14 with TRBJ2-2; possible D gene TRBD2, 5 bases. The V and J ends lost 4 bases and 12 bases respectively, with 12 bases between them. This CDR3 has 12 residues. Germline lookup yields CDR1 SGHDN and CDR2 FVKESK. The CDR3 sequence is CASSLFREKLFF. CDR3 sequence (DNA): TGTGCCAGCAGCCTCTTCCGGGAAAAGCTGTTTTTT.

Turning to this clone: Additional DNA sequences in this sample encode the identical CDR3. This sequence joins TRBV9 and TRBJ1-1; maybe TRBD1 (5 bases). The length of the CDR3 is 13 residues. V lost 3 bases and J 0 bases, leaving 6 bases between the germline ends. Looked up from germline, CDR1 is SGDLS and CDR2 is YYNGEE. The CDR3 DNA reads TGTGCCAGCAGCGCGGGGGTGAACACTGAAGCTTTCTTT. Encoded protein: CASSAGVNTEAFF.